Shown below are 11 T cell receptor beta chains from a single sample sequenced in a study of shared clonotypes between healthy human individuals. CD45RO-negative, CCR7-selected cells formed the naive CD8 fraction, which excluded terminally differentiated effector memory CD45RA+ cells. TCRdb's table, derived via immunoSEQ multiplex PCR, lists solely in-frame clones and lacks some. The sample shows millions of clones, about 94% of them seen only once. Specimen: naive CD8+ T cells sorted from blood. The receptors derive from a man aged 18 to 35 in good health.

The chain carries TRBV10-3 and TRBJ2-7, with 8 bases lining up with TRBD1. CDR1 and CDR2 from the germline V gene are ENHRY and SYGVKD. The CDR3 consists of 15 residues. The ends lost 2 bases at V and 2 bases at J; junction bases unmatched: 5. The CDR3 nucleotides read TGTGCCATCAGTGAGGCACAGGGGGGCACCTACGAGCAGTACTTC. Translated, it gives CAISEAQGGTYEQYF.

The chain employs TRBV27 and TRBJ2-2, with D maybe TRBD1 (5 bases). CDR3 length equals 12 residues. Germline lookup yields CDR1 MNHEY and CDR2 SMNVEV (reference sequence). V lost 6 bases and J 8 bases, leaving 10 bases between the germline ends. The CDR3 nucleotides read TGTGCCAGCAGCACCCGGACAGGGGAGCTGTTTTTT. This codes for CASSTRTGELFF.

Concerning this clone itself: This CDR3 is also generated by other DNA sequences in the sample. The chain links TRBV27 to TRBJ2-2; a weak D match, TRBD1 (6 bases). Trimming shortened V by 2 bases and J by 5 bases, and 6 bases separated the two germline ends. The germline gives CDR1 MNHEY, CDR2 SMNVEV (reference sequence). The CDR3 loop spans 13 amino acids. The CDR3 spells CASSLTGTGELFF. CDR3 nucleotide sequence: TGTGCCAGCAGTTTAACAGGGACCGGGGAGCTGTTTTTT.

The chain joins TRBV25-1 to TRBJ2-4, with D possibly TRBD1 on 9 matching bases. This CDR3 has 15 amino acids. V was cut by 1 base and J by 9 bases, with 16 bases left in between. Germline lookup yields CDR1 MGHDK and CDR2 SYGVNS. The chain's CDR3 is CASSEWDRAGGIQYF. CDR3 nucleotides: TGTGCCAGCAGTGAATGGGACAGGGCGGGGGGCATTCAGTACTTC.

The V gene is TRBV2, the J gene TRBJ2-1, with 8 bases fitting TRBD2. This CDR3 has 15 residues. Looked up from germline, CDR1 is SNHLY and CDR2 is FYNNEI. Unmatched junction bases numbered 8, after V lost 4 bases and J lost 6 bases. CDR3 protein: CASSVTGLGANEQFF. The CDR3, as DNA: TGTGCCAGCAGTGTTACGGGACTAGGGGCCAATGAGCAGTTCTTC.

A single count supports this clone. V gene TRBV27 combines with J gene TRBJ1-1; weak D call: TRBD1 (5 bases). CDR1 is MNHEY and CDR2 is SMNVEV in the germline V gene (reference sequence). This CDR3 has 16 residues. V was clipped by 0 bases and J by 6 bases, with 17 bases between them. CDR3 bases: TGTGCCAGCAGTTTATCGCAGGGATTGGTAAACGCTGAAGCTTTCTTT. Its translation is CASSLSQGLVNAEAFF.

The chain employs TRBV29-1 and TRBJ2-3, with TRBD2 identical over 7 bases. J gave up 6 bases and V 8 bases, and 11 bases lay outside the gene matches. Germline V CDR1 and CDR2: SQVTM, ANQGSEA. This CDR3 has 13 residues. CDR3 amino acids: CSTQAGEVDTQYF. CDR3 nucleotide sequence: TGCAGCACGCAGGCGGGAGAGGTTGATACGCAGTATTTT.

The chain joins TRBV6-5 to TRBJ1-5, with D possibly matching TRBD1 (6 bases). V lost 2 bases to trimming and J lost 1 base, with 12 bases between them. This CDR3 is built from 16 residues. Germline loops: CDR1 MNHEY, CDR2 SVGAGI. CDR3 nucleotide sequence: TGTGCCAGCAGTTACGGGACACCTATAAGCAATCAGCCCCAGCATTTT. Translation: CASSYGTPISNQPQHF.

This clone has only one observation. This rearrangement joins TRBV7-9 to TRBJ2-7; no reliable D call. Germline CDR1 is SEHNR and CDR2 is FQNEAQ (reference sequence). V shed 6 bases and J shed 0 bases, with 12 bases lying between them. The CDR3 consists of 14 residues. The CDR3 loop is CASSPWGDSYEQYF. The CDR3 bases are TGTGCCAGCAGTCCCTGGGGTGACTCCTACGAGCAGTACTTC.

This clone was observed once. This chain's CDR3 is CASSLSGTGNNEQFF. The CDR3 nucleotides read TGTGCCAGCAGTCTATCCGGGACAGGCAACAATGAGCAGTTCTTC. V is TRBV6-5 and J is TRBJ2-1, with 8 bases identical to TRBD1. V lost 5 bases, J lost 5 bases, and 8 bases stayed unmatched. Looked up from germline, CDR1 is MNHEY and CDR2 is SVGAGI. The CDR3 is 15 residues long.

V usage is TRBV29-1 and J usage is TRBJ2-3, with D perhaps TRBD2 (6 bases). V was cut by 2 bases and J by 12 bases, with 21 bases left in between. Germline V gene data show CDR1 as SQVTM and CDR2 as ANQGSEA. CDR3 length equals 14 residues. The chain's CDR3 is CSVETVSSATSQYF. DNA for the CDR3: TGCAGCGTTGAAACGGTGTCTAGCGCCACAAGTCAGTATTTT.